This T cell receptor beta chain was identified in a study of blood T cell repertoires in COVID-19. Study overall: Material from acute and convalescent COVID-19 was sourced from the United States, Italy and Spain. In each case, the material was cDNA or gDNA derived from T cells, B-cell-depleted T cells, or PBMCs.

There are a few counts of this clone. Unmatched junction bases numbered 14, after V lost 9 bases and J lost 9 bases. The CDR3 is 15 amino acids. Germline loops: CDR1 SNHLY, CDR2 FYNNEI. Original processing methods: Reference gene primer amplification gave nucleated cell count estimates. Clones were sequenced by immunoSEQ multiplex PCR, and TCRdb holds only the in-frame ones, with some missing. The V and J calls and clone size are taken from that table; D and trimming were inferred from the DNA. The top ten clones hold around 2.7% of a sample with tens of thousands of clones, 86% of them seen once. This sequence was found in a man at least 80 years old with acute or convalescent COVID-19. The sample comprised peripheral blood. The chain employs TRBV2 and TRBJ1-6; 7 bases are shared with TRBD1. The CDR3 reads CASKPLTGARSPLHF. In DNA form, the CDR3 reads TGTGCCAGTAAGCCGCTAACAGGGGCACGTTCACCCCTCCACTTT.